This is a list of T cell receptor beta chains from one sample in a study of T cells in tuberculosis. Produced via immunoSEQ multiplex PCR; TCRdb's table is partial and in-frame only. Seen here are tens of thousands of clones, almost 97% observed once, and the top ten hold 6.2%. Sequencing was done on a sample of PBMCs. These receptors all come from a donor aged 10-30 years with latent tuberculosis or without tuberculosis infection. The CDR3 runs from the conserved cysteine through the conserved F or W. D genes are given only for firm matches. The listing skips clone size in some rows; elsewhere it reads once, few, many or a size class.

>TRBV7-6|TRBJ1-1|.|.
CASGNGYQAFF
TGTGCCAGCGGTAACGGGTATCAAGCTTTCTTT
>TRBV19|TRBJ2-1|.|.
CASAGAGNIGGQHNEQFF
TGTGCCAGTGCAGGGGCAGGGAACATTGGCGGACAACACAATGAGCAGTTCTTC
>TRBV10-3|TRBJ2-1|TRBD2|.
CAISDRRRENHNEQFF
TGTGCCATCAGTGATCGGAGGCGGGAGAACCACAATGAGCAGTTCTTC
>TRBV5-1|TRBJ2-7|TRBD1|.
CASSLKGQLSEQYF
TGCGCCAGCAGCTTAAAGGGACAGTTGAGCGAGCAGTACTTC
>TRBV9|TRBJ1-3|TRBD1|.
CASSPRQGSGNTIYF
TGTGCCAGCAGCCCTAGACAGGGGTCTGGAAACACCATATATTTT
>TRBV19|TRBJ1-5|TRBD1|.
CASSARQGNSNQPQHF
TGTGCCAGTAGTGCCCGACAGGGGAATAGCAATCAGCCCCAGCATTTT
>TRBV18|TRBJ2-3|TRBD1|.
CASSPQPGQGGTDTQYF
TGTGCCAGCTCTCCCCAACCGGGACAGGGGGGGACAGATACGCAGTATTTT
>TRBV5-4|TRBJ2-1|TRBD2|.
CASSPSGREKNEQFF
TGTGCCAGCAGCCCGAGCGGGAGAGAGAAAAATGAGCAGTTCTTC
>TRBV14|TRBJ1-6|.|once
CASSQSVSPLHF
TGTGCCAGCAGCCAATCGGTTTCACCCCTCCACTTT
>TRBV7-9|TRBJ2-3|TRBD2|.
CASSHVLAGGTDTQYF
TGTGCCAGCAGCCACGTCCTAGCGGGGGGCACAGATACGCAGTATTTT
>TRBV25-1|TRBJ1-3|.|.
CAAGDTIYF
TGTGCCGCAGGGGACACCATATATTTT
>TRBV2|TRBJ2-6|TRBD1|.
CASTQTGVLFSGANVLTF
TGTGCCAGCACCCAGACAGGGGTCCTTTTCTCTGGGGCCAACGTCCTGACTTTC
>TRBV6-5|TRBJ2-3|TRBD2|once
CASSLVAGTDTQYF
TGTGCCAGCAGTCTGGTAGCGGGGACGGATACGCAGTATTTT
>TRBV27|TRBJ2-3|.|.
CASSFSLSTDTQYF
TGTGCCAGCAGTTTCTCCCTTAGCACAGATACGCAGTATTTT
>TRBV6-6|TRBJ1-5|.|once
CASILRVNQPQHF
TGTGCCAGCATTCTCAGGGTAAATCAGCCCCAGCATTTT
>TRBV4-1|TRBJ2-7|.|.
CASSRQGLGGYEQYF
TGCGCCAGCAGCCGACAGGGACTAGGGGGCTACGAGCAGTACTTC
>TRBV19|TRBJ2-7|TRBD2|once
CASSGSGSEQYF
TGTGCCAGTAGTGGCAGCGGGAGCGAGCAGTACTTC
>TRBV18|TRBJ2-3|TRBD1|.
CASSRDRTDTQYF
TGTGCCAGCTCACGGGACAGAACAGATACGCAGTATTTT
>TRBV9|TRBJ2-1|.|.
CASSVATAGPSGGNEQFF
TGTGCCAGCAGCGTAGCAACAGCGGGCCCCTCCGGGGGCAATGAGCAGTTCTTC
>TRBV19|TRBJ1-2|.|.
CASSWRPYGYTF
TGTGCCAGTTCGTGGAGACCCTATGGCTACACCTTC
>TRBV9|TRBJ2-1|TRBD2|once
CASSPRWGGNEQFF
TGTGCCAGCAGCCCTCGTTGGGGGGGCAATGAGCAGTTCTTC
>TRBV6-6|TRBJ1-1|.|.
CASSLRGRTEAFF
TGTGCCAGCAGTTTACGGGGAAGGACTGAAGCTTTCTTT
>TRBV19|TRBJ2-1|TRBD2|few
CASSRDYYNEQFF
TGTGCCAGTAGTAGGGACTACTACAATGAGCAGTTCTTC
>TRBV7-2|TRBJ2-3|.|.
CASSQWGGGRTDTQYF
TGTGCCAGCAGCCAATGGGGGGGCGGCCGCACAGATACGCAGTATTTT
>TRBV11-2|TRBJ1-1|.|once
CASSLGIGGATEAFF
TGTGCCAGCAGCTTAGGGATTGGGGGGGCCACTGAAGCTTTCTTT
>TRBV2|TRBJ2-3|.|.
CASSEEIQQYF
TGTGCCAGCAGTGAGGAGATACAGCAGTATTTT
>TRBV27|TRBJ1-4|TRBD1|.
CASRRQGLGEKLFF
TGTGCCAGCAGAAGACAGGGGCTCGGTGAAAAACTGTTTTTT
>TRBV12-5|TRBJ1-5|TRBD1|.
CASGLEPGQPQHF
TGTGCTAGTGGTTTGGAGCCGGGACAGCCTCAGCATTTT
>TRBV2|TRBJ1-1|.|.
CASSEAITGKGTEAFF
TGTGCCAGCAGTGAAGCGATTACAGGGAAGGGGACTGAAGCTTTCTTT
>TRBV9|TRBJ1-2|TRBD1|once
CASSDRDRGLTNYGYTF
TGTGCCAGCAGCGACCGGGACAGGGGGCTTACTAACTATGGCTACACCTTC
>TRBV19|TRBJ2-7|.|.
CASTTTSSYEQYF
TGTGCCAGTACCACGACTAGCTCCTACGAGCAGTACTTC
>TRBV7-8|TRBJ1-2|.|.
CASSLRIPRLYGYTF
TGTGCCAGCAGCCTCAGGATTCCACGTCTTTATGGCTACACCTTC
>TRBV5-6|TRBJ2-1|.|.
CASSLAAVVSSYNEQFF
TGTGCCAGCAGCTTGGCCGCGGTAGTGAGCTCCTACAATGAGCAGTTCTTC
>TRBV30|TRBJ1-2|TRBD1|.
CAWEGQSFGYTF
TGTGCCTGGGAGGGACAGTCCTTCGGCTACACCTTC
>TRBV5-1|TRBJ2-7|.|.
CASSFAEGEQYF
TGCGCCAGCAGCTTCGCTGAGGGCGAGCAGTACTTC
>TRBV25-1|TRBJ1-2|.|.
CASSDRRGDGYTF
TGTGCCAGCAGTGATCGTCGGGGGGATGGCTACACCTTC
>TRBV5-1|TRBJ2-7|TRBD1|.
CASSHIRDRSSEQYF
TGCGCCAGCAGCCATATCCGGGACAGGTCTTCCGAGCAGTACTTC
>TRBV19|TRBJ2-1|TRBD2|.
CASSQGLAGGNEQFF
TGTGCCAGTAGTCAGGGACTAGCGGGAGGAAATGAGCAGTTCTTC
>TRBV5-1|TRBJ1-1|.|.
CASSLVGQNTEAFF
TGCGCCAGCAGCTTGGTCGGACAGAACACTGAAGCTTTCTTT
>TRBV19|TRBJ2-5|.|.
CASSIPSGETQETQYF
TGTGCCAGTAGTATACCGAGCGGCGAAACGCAAGAGACCCAGTACTTC
>TRBV29-1|TRBJ2-7|.|.
CSVEVGTYEQYF
TGCAGCGTTGAAGTGGGGACTTACGAGCAGTACTTC